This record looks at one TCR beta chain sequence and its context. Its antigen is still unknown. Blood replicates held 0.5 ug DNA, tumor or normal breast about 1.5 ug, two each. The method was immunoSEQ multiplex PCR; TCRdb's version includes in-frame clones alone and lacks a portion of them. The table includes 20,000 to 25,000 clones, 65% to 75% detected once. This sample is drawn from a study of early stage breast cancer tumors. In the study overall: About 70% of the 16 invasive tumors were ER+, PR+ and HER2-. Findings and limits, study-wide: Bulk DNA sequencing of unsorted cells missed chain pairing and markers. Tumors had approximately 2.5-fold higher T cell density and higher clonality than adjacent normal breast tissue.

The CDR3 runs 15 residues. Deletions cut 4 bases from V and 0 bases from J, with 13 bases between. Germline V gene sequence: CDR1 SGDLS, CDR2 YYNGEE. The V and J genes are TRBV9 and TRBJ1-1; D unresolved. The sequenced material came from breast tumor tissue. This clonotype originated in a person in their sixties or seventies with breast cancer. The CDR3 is CASSPRNRVNTEAFF. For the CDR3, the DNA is TGTGCCAGCAGCCCCCGTAACCGGGTGAACACTGAAGCTTTCTTT.